The 6 T cell receptor beta chains below all came from one sample that was sequenced in a study of blood T cell repertoires in COVID-19. This table comes from immunoSEQ multiplex PCR, and its TCRdb copy is limited to in-frame clones, with some not included. The sample shows around 300,000 clones, roughly 91% of them seen only once. The sample taken for sequencing was PBMCs or T cells enriched from blood (not recorded which). The receptors shown here come from a woman aged 55-70 years who had recovered from COVID-19.

The rearrangement joins TRBV21-1 to TRBJ2-2; the table assigns TRBD1, which was not confirmed against the DNA. TRBV21-1 is an annotated pseudogene. The CDR3 has 15 residues. The chain's CDR3 is CASGRTGGYTGELFF. CDR3 bases: TGTGCCAGCGGTCGGACAGGGGGATACACCGGGGAGCTGTTTTTT.

The V and J genes are TRBV9 and TRBJ2-2; D is unresolved. V was clipped by 1 base and J by 3 bases, with 7 bases between them. CDR1 is SGDLS, CDR2 YYNGEE, per germline. This CDR3 is built from 14 residues. This chain's CDR3 is CASSVTSDTGELFF. The CDR3 DNA reads as TGTGCCAGCAGCGTAACCTCGGACACCGGGGAGCTGTTTTTT.

The rearrangement uses TRBV11-1 and TRBJ1-1; no reliable D call. V was shortened by 5 bases and J by 0 bases, with 10 bases between the two germline ends. The CDR3 is made up of 14 amino acids. CDR1 SGHAT and CDR2 FQDESV come from the germline V gene (reference sequence). Written as DNA, the CDR3 is TGTGCCAGCAGCGTACAGATAATGAACACTGAAGCTTTCTTT. This sequence encodes CASSVQIMNTEAFF.

J is TRBJ1-1 and V is TRBV19; D remains unclear. This CDR3 contains 14 residues. Germline CDR1 is LNHDA and CDR2 is SQIVND (reference sequence). Deletions cut 5 bases from V and 0 bases from J, with 10 bases between. The CDR3 DNA sequence: TGTGCCAGTAGTTCGGTGAATATGAACACTGAAGCTTTCTTT. Translation: CASSSVNMNTEAFF.

The V gene is TRBV18, the J gene TRBJ2-7; 8 bases agree with TRBD1. With 4 bases clipped from V and 2 bases from J, the junction kept 10 bases outside the gene matches. Germline V gene data show CDR1 as KGHSH and CDR2 as LQKENI. The length of the CDR3 is 16 residues. The DNA of the CDR3 is TGTGCCAGCTCACTAATTCCGGGACAGGAAACCTACGAGCAGTACTTC. Its translation: CASSLIPGQETYEQYF.

Turning to this clone: The sample contains more than one DNA sequence encoding this CDR3. The chain combines TRBV2 with TRBJ2-1; the D gene is possibly TRBD2 (6 bases). Trimming took off 7 bases at V and 7 bases at J, with 11 bases between the two ends. Per germline, CDR1 SNHLY and CDR2 FYNNEI. The length of the CDR3 is 12 residues. This CDR3 is CASIGGRNEQFF. The CDR3 region has the DNA TGTGCCAGCATCGGGGGTAGGAATGAGCAGTTCTTC.